The next 22 T cell receptor beta chains were all read from a single sample in a study of T cells in Graves' hyperthyroidism and ophthalmopathy. Amplification yielded TCR beta CDR3 regions, with RNA transcripts as the source. In the first-round RT-PCR of the TCR CDR3, the HTBI primer set was used. Each CDR3 protein gets one entry after TCRdb re-called the multiplex PCR reads with MiXCR. Of some 460,000 distinct CDR3 sequences listed, around 16% are singletons. Sequencing used blood. These receptors were obtained from a woman between 18 and 30 years old with Graves' hyperthyroidism.

This clonotype occurred many times. This chain links TRBV11-2 with TRBJ1-2; D is unclear. This CDR3 has 15 amino acids. The ends were cut back, 4 bases at V and 5 bases at J, with 17 bases in the middle. CDR1 is SGHAT, CDR2 FQNNGV, per germline. The CDR3 protein is CASSSGGGFPYGYTF. In DNA form, the CDR3 reads TGTGCCAGCAGCTCGGGTGGAGGGTTCCCGTATGGCTACACCTTC. Full variable domain (missing parts from reference TRBV11-2 and TRBJ1-2): EAGVAQSPRYKIIEKRQSVAFWCNPISGHATLYWYQQILGQGPKLLIQFQNNGVVDDSQLPKDRFSAERLKGVDSTLKIQPAKLEDSAVYLCASSSGGGFPYGYTFGSGTRLTVV.

This clonotype was found many times. This sequence joins TRBV6-1 and TRBJ2-2; D might be TRBD2 (6 bases). Trimming left V 6 bases short and J 4 bases short, with 12 bases between. The CDR3 is 14 residues long. Germline V gene data show CDR1 as MNHNS and CDR2 as SASEGT. CDR3 in amino acids: CASRRVAATGELFF. The CDR3 coding sequence is TGTGCCAGCAGAAGAGTAGCGGCCACCGGGGAGCTGTTTTTT.

This clonotype appeared a few times. V is TRBV4-1 and J is TRBJ2-7, with D possibly being TRBD1 (6 bases). The germline V and J ends were trimmed by 2 bases and 2 bases, with 13 bases remaining between them. The CDR3 is made up of 15 amino acids. Per the germline V gene, CDR1 is MGHRA and CDR2 is YSYEKL. The CDR3 spells CASSQPDRDPYEQYF. As DNA, the CDR3 is TGCGCCAGCAGCCAACCGGACAGAGACCCCTACGAGCAGTACTTC.

The chain has TRBV11-1 and TRBJ2-7; 12 nucleotides align to TRBD2. The CDR3 runs 18 residues. Germline V CDR1 and CDR2: SGHAT, FQDESV (reference sequence). Germline trimming cut 0 bases from V and 7 bases from J; bases unmatched to any gene: 13. The CDR3 sequence is CASSLASNGLAGSLEQYF. CDR3 nucleotides: TGTGCCAGCAGCTTAGCTTCAAATGGACTAGCGGGGTCTCTGGAGCAGTACTTC. Looking up the rest from reference TRBV11-1 and TRBJ2-7 gives the full variable domain: EAEVAQSPRYKITEKSQAVAFWCDPISGHATLYWYRQILGQGPELLVQFQDESVVDDSQLPKDRFSAERLKGVDSTLKIQPAELGDSAMYLCASSLASNGLAGSLEQYFGPGTRLTVT.

This clonotype was recorded many times. This sequence joins TRBV2 and TRBJ2-2; D perhaps matches TRBD1 (5 bases). The germline gives CDR1 SNHLY, CDR2 FYNNEI. Trimming took 6 bases from V and 4 from J, leaving 12 bases between them. The CDR3 consists of 14 residues. Here the CDR3 reads CASRLGHPTGELFF. Here the CDR3 DNA reads TGTGCCAGCAGACTCGGACATCCCACCGGGGAGCTGTTTTTT.

This clonotype has at least ten counts. The gene calls are TRBV12-3 or TRBV12-4 and TRBJ1-6; D perhaps matches TRBD1 (5 bases). The CDR3 runs 17 residues. With 5 bases removed from V and 0 bases from J, the gap between germline ends came to 14 bases. CDR3 protein: CASSRRGRSSYNSPLHF. The CDR3 DNA reads as TGTGCCAGCAGTCGTCGGGGACGGAGCTCCTATAATTCACCCCTCCACTTT.

This clonotype was counted at least ten times. The genes are TRBV6-1 and TRBJ2-3; 7 bases are a match to TRBD1. V lost 1 base to trimming and J lost 0 bases; unmatched junction nucleotides: 7. In germline, CDR1 is MNHNS, CDR2 SASEGT. CDR3 size: 17 residues. CDR3 in amino acids: CASSEDRGVSSTDTQYF. The CDR3 region has the DNA TGTGCCAGCAGTGAAGACAGGGGAGTTTCTAGCACAGATACGCAGTATTTT.

In this sample, this clonotype turned up many times. The rearrangement joins TRBV27 to TRBJ1-2; 9 bases map to TRBD1. Trimming took 7 bases from V and 8 from J; bases not matched to a gene: 5. CDR1 and CDR2 (germline): MNHEY, SMNVEV (reference sequence). This CDR3 comprises 12 residues. This chain's CDR3 is CASTRTGEGYTF. CDR3 DNA: TGTGCCAGCACCCGGACAGGGGAAGGCTACACCTTC.

A single count supports this clonotype. The chain links TRBV5-4 to TRBJ2-3; D ambiguous. CDR3 length equals 16 residues. Per the germline V gene, CDR1 is SGHNT and CDR2 is YYREEE (reference sequence). Trimming cost V 4 bases and J 4 bases, with 19 bases left between them. The CDR3 bases are TGTGCCAGCAGCCCCTTAAGTGTCAGGATAGCAGATACGCAGTATTTT. Protein sequence: CASSPLSVRIADTQYF.

This clonotype came up many times. The chain is built from TRBV7-8 and TRBJ1-5; unclear D gene. V lost 7 bases, J lost 0 bases, and 10 bases lay in between. This CDR3 spans 14 amino acids. The germline V gene has CDR1 SGHVS and CDR2 FQNEAQ. CDR3 residues: CASTGAYSNQPQHF. CDR3 bases: TGTGCCAGCACCGGAGCCTATAGCAATCAGCCCCAGCATTTT.

The V and J genes are TRBV19 and TRBJ1-2; TRBD1 aligns across 7 bases. The CDR3 is 16 residues long. CDR1 LNHDA and CDR2 SQIVND come from the germline V gene (reference sequence). V trimming: 8 bases; J trimming: 8 bases; junction bases outside the gene matches: 20. For the CDR3, the DNA is TGTGCCAGTCTAGAATCCACAGGGGTTGGCCTTATGGGCTACACCTTC. This encodes CASLESTGVGLMGYTF.

This clonotype was seen more than once but under ten times. This sequence may be a read error, since a much larger clone differs from it by one base. This chain joins TRBV10-3 and TRBJ2-2, with 11 bases matching TRBD2. The CDR3 covers 16 residues. CDR1 ENHRY and CDR2 SYGVKD come from the germline V gene. The CDR3 DNA reads as TGTGCCATCAAAGGGACTAGCGGAACGAACACCGGGGAGCCGTTTTTT. Protein sequence: CAIKGTSGTNTGEPFF.

This clonotype has ten or more counts. V gene TRBV20-1 combines with J gene TRBJ1-6, with D maybe TRBD1 (6 bases). Germline V CDR1 and CDR2: DFQATT, SNEGSKA (reference sequence). V lost 3 bases to trimming and J lost 9 bases, with 15 bases between them. The CDR3 sequence is 14 residues long. In nucleotides, the CDR3 is TGCAGTGCTAGTGAGGGGGGAATCGGTTCACCCCTCCACTTT. Amino acids: CSASEGGIGSPLHF.

This clonotype was recorded many times. The rearrangement uses TRBV10-2 and TRBJ1-5, with D unresolved. This CDR3 is 13 amino acids long. From germline, CDR1 is WSHSY and CDR2 SAAADI. The germline V and J ends were trimmed by 6 bases and 4 bases, with 10 bases remaining between them. The DNA for the CDR3 is TGCGCCAGCAGCTGGACGGGAAATCAGCCCCAGCATTTT. Translation: CASSWTGNQPQHF.

The gene calls are TRBV7-9 and TRBJ2-7, with 8 bases that match TRBD1. This CDR3 is built from 15 residues. CDR1 is SEHNR and CDR2 is FQNEAQ in the germline V gene (reference sequence). The trim removed 2 bases at V and 3 bases at J, leaving 6 bases unmatched. CDR3 in DNA: TGTGCCAGCAGCTTACAGGGGGCCGTAATCTACGAGCAGTACTTC. Translating gives CASSLQGAVIYEQYF.

In its sample, this clonotype was seen many times. The CDR3 bases are TGCAGTGCTAGAGATCACAGGAGCGGGAGCTCCTACGAGCAGTACTTC. This encodes CSARDHRSGSSYEQYF. The chain has TRBV20-1 and TRBJ2-7, with 8 bases identical to TRBD2. The CDR3 runs 16 residues. Germline lookup yields CDR1 DFQATT and CDR2 SNEGSKA (reference sequence). V gave up 0 bases and J gave up 0 bases; unmatched junction bases: 7.

This clonotype was picked up many times. V and J are TRBV6-5 and TRBJ1-6, with a tentative D call TRBD1 (6 bases). Germline V CDR1 and CDR2: MNHEY, SVGAGI. Trimming pared 2 bases from V and 5 bases from J, leaving 16 bases between. The CDR3 covers 17 residues. For the CDR3, the DNA is TGTGCCAGCAGTTACAATTCCGGGACACCCGATAATTCACCCCTCCACTTT. Encoded protein: CASSYNSGTPDNSPLHF.

This clonotype has a count of ten or more. This chain uses TRBV3-1 with TRBJ2-7, with D possibly being TRBD2 (6 bases). Germline CDR1 and CDR2: LGHDT and YNNKEL (reference sequence). V was pared by 2 bases and J by 9 bases, with 11 bases between. The CDR3 covers 12 residues. CDR3 amino acids: CASSQSRDSQYF. Written as DNA, the CDR3 is TGTGCCAGCAGCCAAAGTAGGGACTCGCAGTACTTC.

This clonotype showed up many times. The chain uses TRBV20-1 and TRBJ1-5; the D gene is possibly TRBD1 (5 bases). The germline V gene encodes CDR1 DFQATT and CDR2 SNEGSKA (reference sequence). The CDR3 sequence is 13 residues long. With 1 base removed from V and 11 bases from J, the gap between germline ends came to 15 bases. The CDR3 sequence: CSARGGDPRTQHF. CDR3 sequence (DNA): TGCAGTGCTAGAGGGGGGGACCCCCGGACCCAGCATTTT.

The chain recombines TRBV7-8 with TRBJ1-5; no firm D call. This CDR3 region has 13 residues. Trimming took off 3 bases at V and 4 bases at J, with 7 bases between the two ends. CDR1 is SGHVS and CDR2 is FQNEAQ in the germline V gene. The CDR3 is CASSFFSNQPQHF. CDR3 bases: TGTGCCAGCAGCTTCTTTTCTAATCAGCCCCAGCATTTT.

This clonotype occurred many times. The genes are TRBV19 and TRBJ1-1; 9 bases agree with TRBD1. CDR3 length: 16 amino acids. Unmatched junction bases numbered 7, after V lost 3 bases and J lost 2 bases. CDR1 LNHDA and CDR2 SQIVND come from the germline V gene (reference sequence). CDR3 DNA: TGTGCCAGTAGTATTTTACAGGGGGCATATAACACTGAAGCTTTCTTT. Translating gives CASSILQGAYNTEAFF. The full variable domain, rest sourced from reference TRBV19 and TRBJ1-1, is DGGITQSPKYLFRKEGQNVTLSCEQNLNHDAMYWYRQDPGQGLRLIYYSQIVNDFQKGDIAEGYSVSREKKESFPLTVTSAQKNPTAFYLCASSILQGAYNTEAFFGQGTRLTVV.

This clonotype was counted many times. This sequence joins TRBV5-1 and TRBJ2-2; 9 bases fit TRBD2. J gave up 7 bases and V 0 bases, and 7 bases lay outside the gene matches. Per the germline V gene, CDR1 is SGHRS and CDR2 is YFSETQ. The CDR3 extends over 16 amino acids. The CDR3 coding sequence is TGCGCCAGCAGCTTGGTTATAGCGGGAGATGGCGGGGAGCTGTTTTTT. Translating it yields CASSLVIAGDGGELFF.